The text below deals with one T cell receptor beta chain. Its cognate antigen is unknown. The entry originates in a study of blood T cells in healthy people across ages. Study-wide findings and caveats: With age, beta diversity per million T cells declined roughly linearly, significantly by about 37.

The CDR3 is 10 residues long. The germline gives CDR1 DFQATT, CDR2 SNEGSKA (reference sequence). Trimming took off 5 bases at V and 6 bases at J, with 7 bases between the two ends. It was with a sample-barcoded 5' primer and a J-beta primer mix that a second PCR of about 6 to 11 cycles was run. Any given sample supplied a minimum of 2.5 million CDR3-containing paired-end reads. From the 5' RACE reads, TCRdb called clonotypes with MiXCR, one entry per CDR3 protein. The data contain about 540,000 distinct CDR3 sequences, about 24% of them singletons. The sample was also reused in another study, on T cells of mothers and their children. That investigation notes: Slightly higher overlap, not significant, was seen in related mother-child pairs than in unrelated pairs.

The TCR comes from a boy aged 10-17 years in good health. The V gene is TRBV20-1, the J gene TRBJ1-2, with TRBD1 as a possible D gene (5 bases). The sequencing sample was made of blood. In DNA form, the CDR3 reads TGCAGTGCTGGACAAGATGGCTACACCTTC. Translation: CSAGQDGYTF.